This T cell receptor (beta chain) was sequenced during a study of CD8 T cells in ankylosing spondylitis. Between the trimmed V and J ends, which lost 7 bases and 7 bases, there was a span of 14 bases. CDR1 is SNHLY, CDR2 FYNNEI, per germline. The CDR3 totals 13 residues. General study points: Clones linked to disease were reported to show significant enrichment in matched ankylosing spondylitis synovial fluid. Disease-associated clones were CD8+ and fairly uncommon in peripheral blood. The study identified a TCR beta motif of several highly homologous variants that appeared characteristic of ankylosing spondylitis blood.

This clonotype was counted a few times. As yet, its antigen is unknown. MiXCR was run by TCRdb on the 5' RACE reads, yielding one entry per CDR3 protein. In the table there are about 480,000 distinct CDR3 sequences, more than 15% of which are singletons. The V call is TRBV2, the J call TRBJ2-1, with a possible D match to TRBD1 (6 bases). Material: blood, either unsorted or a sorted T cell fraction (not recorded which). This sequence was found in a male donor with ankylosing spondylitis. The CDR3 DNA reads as TGTGCCAGCACCCTACAGGGTCGGAATGAGCAGTTCTTC. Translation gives CASTLQGRNEQFF.